The clone carrying this T cell receptor (beta chain) has just one count. The antigen is unknown. This sample was taken from a study of T cell responses to AZD1222 COVID-19 vaccine. Method: immunoSEQ multiplex PCR; TCRdb's copy keeps in-frame clones and lacks some. The sample lists some 120,000 clones; around 89% were seen once. Study observations and caveats: Spike-wide vaccine-associated CD4 TCRs dominated at 160-218 and 743-854. Repertoire sampling happened only post peak T cell response.

Sample: peripheral blood, taken on day 0 of AZD1222 vaccination. This receptor was identified in an adult in good health.

The CDR3 nucleotides read TGTGCCAGCCGTGAATTGGCGGGGCAGCCCCAGCATTTT. Amino acid sequence: CASRELAGQPQHF. The chain is built from TRBV18 and TRBJ1-5; the D is unclear. The CDR3 is 13 amino acids. Germline V gene lookup returns CDR1 KGHSH and CDR2 LQKENI. The ends were cut back, 8 bases at V and 7 bases at J, with 15 bases in the middle. Full variable domain (remainder filled in from reference TRBV18 and TRBJ1-5): NAGVMQNPRHLVRRRGQEARLRCSPMKGHSHVYWYRQLPEEGLKFMVYLQKENIIDESGMPKERFSAEFPKEGPSILRIQQVVRGDSAAYFCASRELAGQPQHFGDGTRLSIL.